Listed below are T cell receptor beta chains from one sample, sequenced in a study of shared clonotypes between healthy human individuals. Sequencing used immunoSEQ multiplex PCR; TCRdb keeps in-frame clones, though not all of them. The table records millions of clones, roughly 95% of them present only once. Sequencing was done on a sample of naive CD4+ T cells sorted from blood. All receptors come from a man aged 18 to 30 in good health. The CDR3 runs from the conserved cysteine through the conserved F or W. Fields, in order: CDR3 protein, CDR3 DNA, V gene, D gene, clone size, J gene. The D gene is left open where the match is weak. For some rows the clone size is stated as once, few or many, or as a class when expanded; others skip it.

cdr3_aa: CASSRLAGVGYEQYF
cdr3_nt: TGTGCCAGCAGCAGACTAGCGGGGGTTGGATACGAGCAGTACTTC
v_call: TRBV6-5
d_call: TRBD2
clone_size: .
j_call: TRBJ2-7

cdr3_aa: CASGLVRGLAYNEQFF
cdr3_nt: TGTGCTAGTGGTTTGGTTCGCGGACTAGCTTACAATGAGCAGTTCTTC
v_call: TRBV12-5
d_call: TRBD2
clone_size: once
j_call: TRBJ2-1

cdr3_aa: CASSYGTLKETQYF
cdr3_nt: TGTGCCAGCAGTTACGGAACCCTGAAAGAGACCCAGTACTTC
v_call: TRBV6-5
d_call: .
clone_size: .
j_call: TRBJ2-5

cdr3_aa: CASTVRDRSSGNTIYF
cdr3_nt: TGTGCCAGCACGGTCAGGGATAGAAGCTCTGGAAACACCATATATTTT
v_call: TRBV6-4
d_call: .
clone_size: .
j_call: TRBJ1-3

cdr3_aa: CASSPGAGVSGRGQETQYF
cdr3_nt: TGTGCCAGCAGCCCCGGGGCAGGCGTAAGCGGGAGAGGTCAGGAGACCCAGTACTTC
v_call: TRBV5-4
d_call: TRBD2
clone_size: .
j_call: TRBJ2-5

cdr3_aa: CASSLPEQYF
cdr3_nt: TGTGCCAGCAGCTTACCCGAGCAGTACTTC
v_call: TRBV7-9
d_call: .
clone_size: .
j_call: TRBJ2-7

cdr3_aa: CAWTPGPGQLFF
cdr3_nt: TGTGCCTGGACCCCCGGGCCTGGACAACTGTTTTTT
v_call: TRBV30
d_call: .
clone_size: .
j_call: TRBJ1-4

cdr3_aa: CASSRGQVSSYNSPLRF
cdr3_nt: TGTGCCAGCAGCAGGGGACAGGTCAGCTCCTATAATTCACCCCTCCGCTTT
v_call: TRBV5-6
d_call: TRBD1
clone_size: .
j_call: TRBJ1-6

cdr3_aa: CASSLVAGAGNTIYF
cdr3_nt: TGCGCCAGCAGCTTGGTGGCAGGGGCCGGAAACACCATATATTTT
v_call: TRBV5-1
d_call: .
clone_size: .
j_call: TRBJ1-3

cdr3_aa: CASRTLLGGGGAKNIQYF
cdr3_nt: TGTGCCAGCAGAACACTATTAGGGGGCGGAGGAGCCAAAAACATTCAGTACTTC
v_call: TRBV27
d_call: TRBD1
clone_size: .
j_call: TRBJ2-4

cdr3_aa: CASSVQRGAGETQYF
cdr3_nt: TGTGCCAGCAGTGTCCAGCGGGGCGCTGGGGAGACCCAGTACTTC
v_call: TRBV6-1
d_call: TRBD2
clone_size: .
j_call: TRBJ2-5

cdr3_aa: CASSATGLSGNTIYF
cdr3_nt: TGTGCCAGCAGTGCAACAGGGCTGTCTGGAAACACCATATATTTT
v_call: TRBV2
d_call: .
clone_size: few
j_call: TRBJ1-3

cdr3_aa: CASKLNLDRVEQYF
cdr3_nt: TGTGCCAGCAAACTTAACCTTGACAGGGTCGAGCAGTACTTC
v_call: TRBV28
d_call: TRBD1
clone_size: .
j_call: TRBJ2-7

cdr3_aa: CASSLGATDTQYF
cdr3_nt: TGTGCCAGCAGCTTAGGGGCTACAGATACGCAGTATTTT
v_call: TRBV7-2
d_call: .
clone_size: .
j_call: TRBJ2-3

cdr3_aa: CASSEAGTLNSPLHF
cdr3_nt: TGTGCCAGCAGTGAAGCCGGGACGCTTAATTCACCCCTCCACTTT
v_call: TRBV25-1
d_call: .
clone_size: .
j_call: TRBJ1-6

cdr3_aa: CASRSPGQGNTGELFF
cdr3_nt: TGTGCCAGCAGGTCACCGGGACAGGGAAACACCGGGGAGCTGTTTTTT
v_call: TRBV7-9
d_call: TRBD1
clone_size: .
j_call: TRBJ2-2

cdr3_aa: CAWSKGTGGIEQYF
cdr3_nt: TGTGCCTGGAGCAAAGGGACAGGGGGAATCGAGCAGTACTTC
v_call: TRBV30
d_call: TRBD1
clone_size: .
j_call: TRBJ2-7

cdr3_aa: CASSSRGSLLAKNIQYF
cdr3_nt: TGTGCCAGCAGTTCGAGAGGGTCCCTACTAGCCAAAAACATTCAGTACTTC
v_call: TRBV28
d_call: .
clone_size: .
j_call: TRBJ2-4

cdr3_aa: CASSRGQGHQPQHF
cdr3_nt: TGTGCCAGCAGTCGCGGACAGGGACATCAGCCCCAGCATTTT
v_call: TRBV6-5
d_call: TRBD1
clone_size: .
j_call: TRBJ1-5

cdr3_aa: CASSFRDLNTGELFF
cdr3_nt: TGCGCCAGCAGCTTTCGGGACTTAAACACCGGGGAGCTGTTTTTT
v_call: TRBV5-1
d_call: .
clone_size: .
j_call: TRBJ2-2

cdr3_aa: CASSLDRDGYTF
cdr3_nt: TGTGCCAGCAGCTTGGACAGGGACGGCTACACCTTC
v_call: TRBV11-2
d_call: TRBD1
clone_size: .
j_call: TRBJ1-2

cdr3_aa: CASSTGNPGEKLFF
cdr3_nt: TGTGCCAGCAGTACCGGGAATCCGGGGGAAAAACTGTTTTTT
v_call: TRBV2
d_call: .
clone_size: .
j_call: TRBJ1-4

cdr3_aa: CSVEDPGVNEKLFF
cdr3_nt: TGCAGCGTTGAAGACCCAGGGGTCAATGAAAAACTGTTTTTT
v_call: TRBV29-1
d_call: .
clone_size: .
j_call: TRBJ1-4

cdr3_aa: CASSGETTYGYTF
cdr3_nt: TGCGCCAGCAGTGGAGAGACTACCTATGGCTACACCTTC
v_call: TRBV5-1
d_call: .
clone_size: once
j_call: TRBJ1-2

cdr3_aa: CASSRGQFQETQYF
cdr3_nt: TGTGCCAGCAGTAGAGGACAGTTCCAAGAGACCCAGTACTTC
v_call: TRBV6-5
d_call: .
clone_size: .
j_call: TRBJ2-5

cdr3_aa: CASSFGGLRTTGSSYNGQFF
cdr3_nt: TGCGCCAGCAGCTTTGGGGGTCTTCGTACCACAGGGAGCTCCTACAATGGGCAGTTCTTC
v_call: TRBV5-1
d_call: .
clone_size: .
j_call: TRBJ2-1

cdr3_aa: CASSLDGGSQYYGYTF
cdr3_nt: TGTGCCAGCAGCTTGGATGGTGGAAGCCAGTACTATGGCTACACCTTC
v_call: TRBV5-8
d_call: .
clone_size: .
j_call: TRBJ1-2

cdr3_aa: CASSLGDFTGLNF
cdr3_nt: TGCGCCAGCAGCTTGGGGGACTTTACAGGGTTAAACTTC
v_call: TRBV5-1
d_call: .
clone_size: .
j_call: TRBJ1-2

cdr3_aa: CASSVGTLPNSPLHF
cdr3_nt: TGTGCCAGCAGCGTAGGTACCCTCCCGAATTCACCCCTCCACTTT
v_call: TRBV9
d_call: .
clone_size: .
j_call: TRBJ1-6

cdr3_aa: CASSTDRADTQYF
cdr3_nt: TGTGCCAGCAGCACCGACAGGGCGGATACGCAGTATTTT
v_call: TRBV5-4
d_call: TRBD1
clone_size: .
j_call: TRBJ2-3

cdr3_aa: CASSETGVETQYF
cdr3_nt: TGTGCCAGCAGCGAGACAGGGGTAGAGACCCAGTACTTC
v_call: TRBV11-3
d_call: TRBD1
clone_size: .
j_call: TRBJ2-5

cdr3_aa: CASSTGRRDSNSPLHF
cdr3_nt: TGTGCCAGCAGTACGGGGAGGCGCGATAGTAATTCACCCCTCCACTTT
v_call: TRBV6-6
d_call: .
clone_size: .
j_call: TRBJ1-6

cdr3_aa: CATGAEPGNTIYF
cdr3_nt: TGTGCCACCGGGGCTGAACCTGGAAACACCATATATTTT
v_call: TRBV5-6
d_call: .
clone_size: .
j_call: TRBJ1-3

cdr3_aa: CASSQSSPSQGAGGYTF
cdr3_nt: TGCGCCAGCAGCCAAAGCTCCCCTAGCCAGGGGGCGGGGGGCTACACCTTC
v_call: TRBV4-3
d_call: TRBD1
clone_size: .
j_call: TRBJ1-2

cdr3_aa: CAWSRGGASYEQFF
cdr3_nt: TGTGCCTGGAGTCGCGGGGGGGCATCTTACGAGCAGTTCTTC
v_call: TRBV30
d_call: TRBD2
clone_size: .
j_call: TRBJ2-1

cdr3_aa: CASSLVGTGFNEQFF
cdr3_nt: TGTGCCAGCAGCTTAGTGGGGACAGGGTTCAATGAGCAGTTCTTC
v_call: TRBV7-9
d_call: TRBD1
clone_size: .
j_call: TRBJ2-1

cdr3_aa: CASSQGEGFLKETQYF
cdr3_nt: TGCGCCAGCAGCCAAGGGGAGGGTTTCTTGAAAGAGACCCAGTACTTC
v_call: TRBV4-1
d_call: TRBD2
clone_size: .
j_call: TRBJ2-5

cdr3_aa: CASSLIGTGLSGNTIYF
cdr3_nt: TGCGCCAGCAGCTTGATAGGGACAGGGCTCTCTGGAAACACCATATATTTT
v_call: TRBV5-1
d_call: TRBD1
clone_size: .
j_call: TRBJ1-3

cdr3_aa: CASSSQTGDYGYTF
cdr3_nt: TGCGCCAGCAGCAGTCAGACAGGGGACTATGGCTACACCTTC
v_call: TRBV5-1
d_call: TRBD1
clone_size: .
j_call: TRBJ1-2

cdr3_aa: CASSSDRVNTGELFF
cdr3_nt: TGTGCCAGCAGCTCGGACAGGGTGAACACCGGGGAGCTGTTTTTT
v_call: TRBV7-9
d_call: TRBD1
clone_size: .
j_call: TRBJ2-2

cdr3_aa: CASSRSGVIGDSPLHF
cdr3_nt: TGTGCCAGTAGTAGGTCAGGGGTGATCGGTGATTCACCCCTCCACTTT
v_call: TRBV19
d_call: .
clone_size: .
j_call: TRBJ1-6

cdr3_aa: CASSPSGFNSPLHF
cdr3_nt: TGTGCCAGCTCCCCCTCGGGATTTAATTCACCCCTCCACTTT
v_call: TRBV18
d_call: .
clone_size: .
j_call: TRBJ1-6

cdr3_aa: CASSLGFGEQYF
cdr3_nt: TGTGCCAGCAGCTTAGGGTTTGGCGAGCAGTACTTC
v_call: TRBV7-9
d_call: .
clone_size: .
j_call: TRBJ2-7

cdr3_aa: CASSFQSAADGYTF
cdr3_nt: TGCGCCAGCAGCTTTCAGTCGGCGGCGGATGGCTACACCTTC
v_call: TRBV5-1
d_call: .
clone_size: .
j_call: TRBJ1-2

cdr3_aa: CASSLRAEGDGYTF
cdr3_nt: TGTGCCAGCAGCTTGAGGGCTGAGGGGGATGGCTACACCTTC
v_call: TRBV5-4
d_call: .
clone_size: .
j_call: TRBJ1-2

cdr3_aa: CASSPSRGPYEQYF
cdr3_nt: TGTGCCAGCTCACCGTCGCGCGGACCCTACGAGCAGTACTTC
v_call: TRBV18
d_call: .
clone_size: once
j_call: TRBJ2-7

cdr3_aa: CASSRLAGGRDTQYF
cdr3_nt: TGTGCCAGCAGTCGACTAGCGGGGGGCAGGGATACGCAGTATTTT
v_call: TRBV6-5
d_call: TRBD2
clone_size: .
j_call: TRBJ2-3

cdr3_aa: CASSYLQGAPGKTQYF
cdr3_nt: TGTGCCAGCAGTTACTTACAGGGGGCGCCCGGGAAGACCCAGTACTTC
v_call: TRBV6-5
d_call: TRBD1
clone_size: .
j_call: TRBJ2-5

cdr3_aa: CASSHGTGEAFF
cdr3_nt: TGTGCCAGCAGCCATGGGACAGGTGAAGCTTTCTTT
v_call: TRBV11-2
d_call: TRBD1
clone_size: once
j_call: TRBJ1-1

cdr3_aa: CASSRLQGPATNEKLFF
cdr3_nt: TGCGCCAGCAGCCGCTTACAGGGGCCCGCAACTAATGAAAAACTGTTTTTT
v_call: TRBV5-1
d_call: TRBD1
clone_size: .
j_call: TRBJ1-4

cdr3_aa: CASSLQGPYEQYF
cdr3_nt: TGTGCCAGCAGTTTACAGGGCCCCTACGAGCAGTACTTC
v_call: TRBV6-5
d_call: .
clone_size: .
j_call: TRBJ2-7

cdr3_aa: CASSYDPTGYQPQHF
cdr3_nt: TGTGCCAGCAGCTATGATCCAACAGGCTATCAGCCCCAGCATTTT
v_call: TRBV5-5
d_call: .
clone_size: .
j_call: TRBJ1-5

cdr3_aa: CASSDSSYFYNEQFF
cdr3_nt: TGTGCCAGCAGCGACTCTAGCTACTTTTACAATGAGCAGTTCTTC
v_call: TRBV5-4
d_call: .
clone_size: once
j_call: TRBJ2-1

cdr3_aa: CSASSPPEAFF
cdr3_nt: TGCAGTGCTAGTTCCCCGCCTGAAGCTTTCTTT
v_call: TRBV20-1
d_call: .
clone_size: .
j_call: TRBJ1-1

cdr3_aa: CASSQISGYGYTF
cdr3_nt: TGCGCCAGCAGCCAAATTTCAGGGTATGGCTACACCTTC
v_call: TRBV4-3
d_call: .
clone_size: .
j_call: TRBJ1-2

cdr3_aa: CASSPRVPGELFF
cdr3_nt: TGTGCCAGCAGCCCCAGGGTCCCCGGGGAGCTGTTTTTT
v_call: TRBV7-6
d_call: .
clone_size: .
j_call: TRBJ2-2

cdr3_aa: CASSLGRTNTGELFF
cdr3_nt: TGCGCCAGCAGCTTGGGTCGTACGAACACCGGGGAGCTGTTTTTT
v_call: TRBV5-1
d_call: .
clone_size: .
j_call: TRBJ2-2

cdr3_aa: CASSLDSLRTQYF
cdr3_nt: TGCGCCAGCAGCTTGGACAGTTTAAGGACCCAGTACTTC
v_call: TRBV5-1
d_call: .
clone_size: .
j_call: TRBJ2-5

cdr3_aa: CASSLLKSLAPGRTDTQYF
cdr3_nt: TGCGCCAGCAGCTTGTTAAAGTCCCTAGCCCCGGGCCGCACAGATACGCAGTATTTT
v_call: TRBV5-1
d_call: .
clone_size: .
j_call: TRBJ2-3